This TCR beta chain was recorded in a study of blood T cell repertoires in COVID-19. At the level of the study: PBMCs, B-cell-depleted T cells, or T cells were the source of the cDNA or gDNA that made up the material.

The study drew participants aged about 18 to 89 years from approximately 25 US areas. Cohort 3 donors counted as recovered after two negative PCRs, clearance, or resolved symptoms. Clones were read by immunoSEQ multiplex PCR, and TCRdb kept only the in-frame ones, dropping some. The table has 160,000 or so clones, about 79% seen once. The TCR comes from a man in his fifties who had recovered from COVID-19. The source material was PBMCs or T cells enriched from blood (not recorded which).

DNA for the CDR3: TGCGCCAGCAGCTCTAGGGGGCGGCAACTGGATGGCTACACCTTC. It codes for CASSSRGRQLDGYTF. The chain carries TRBV5-1 and TRBJ1-2; 7 bases align to TRBD1. This CDR3 spans 15 amino acids. J gave up 6 bases and V 3 bases, and 11 bases lay outside the gene matches. Germline CDR1 and CDR2: SGHRS and YFSETQ.